This T cell receptor beta chain was recorded in a study of technical replicates of blood from several donors. Libraries were prepared by immunoSEQ multiplex PCR; TCRdb keeps only in-frame clonotypes and omits some of them. The repertoire holds tens of thousands of clones, with roughly 91% as singletons. Trimming at V came to 2 bases and at J to 5 bases, leaving 6 bases not matched to a gene. Germline CDR1 and CDR2: LNHDA and SQIVND (reference sequence). This CDR3 comprises 15 residues. The chain carries TRBV19 and TRBJ2-1; 7 bases match TRBD2. Source material: T cells isolated from PBMCs. This TCR was sampled from a human donor in good health. Some clones in this sample may be carry-over from other donors' samples. The CDR3 DNA is TGTGCCAGTAGTATATGGCGGGAGTACCACAATGAGCAGTTCTTC. Its protein is CASSIWREYHNEQFF.